This TCR beta chain was recovered during a study of PD-1 blockade in classical Hodgkin lymphoma. Study overall: Patients were infused with nivolumab 3 mg/kg every 2 weeks.

Produced via immunoSEQ multiplex PCR; TCRdb's table is partial and in-frame only. The table lists around 36,000 clones, about 87% of them singletons. Each patient's relapse followed autologous stem cell transplantation, and brentuximab vedotin exposure varied. Points on this clone: As yet, its antigen is unknown.

Study-level results: Nivolumab initiated under 1 year post-ASCT led to patient exclusion.

The CDR3 contains 15 residues. The V gene's germline CDR1 is MGHRA and CDR2 YSYEKL. After removal of 3 bases from V and 3 bases from J, the junction contained 6 bases not matched to a gene. The source was peripheral blood mononuclear cells (PBMCs), collected at baseline. This clonotype was obtained from a human donor with classical Hodgkin lymphoma. This chain connects TRBV4-1 to TRBJ2-5; 8 bases agree with TRBD1. The CDR3 DNA sequence: TGCGCCAGCAGCCACCTCGGACAGGGAAAAGAGACCCAGTACTTC. This sequence encodes CASSHLGQGKETQYF.